These T cell receptor beta chains were read from a single sample in a study of shared clonotypes between healthy human individuals. TCRdb keeps only in-frame clones here, not all; method: immunoSEQ multiplex PCR. The sample contains millions of clones, roughly 95% of which appear only once. The sequencing input was naive CD4+ T cells sorted from blood. Every receptor here comes from a young man in good health. The CDR3 runs from the conserved cysteine through the conserved F or W.

V	J	CDR3
TRBV19	TRBJ1-1	CASSNTAINTEAFF
TRBV5-1	TRBJ2-3	CASSQGQNTDTQYF
TRBV6-5	TRBJ2-7	CASSGSGVSSYEQYF
TRBV7-2	TRBJ1-5	CASSLTSPQPQHF
TRBV30	TRBJ2-1	CAWTPVDRGRGDEQFF
TRBV18	TRBJ2-7	CASSPRTNDEQYF
TRBV7-2	TRBJ2-7	CASSSQGGSYEQYF
TRBV5-1	TRBJ2-2	CASSLAGADRGVGELFF
TRBV9	TRBJ2-6	CASSPKGADVLTF
TRBV19	TRBJ2-2	CASSIQDSNTGELFF
TRBV5-1	TRBJ1-6	CASSLEGSLNSPLHF
TRBV2	TRBJ1-5	CASSGQGGSNQPQHF
TRBV28	TRBJ2-5	CASSLYRGEETQYF
TRBV7-9	TRBJ2-1	CASSLSELDEQFF
TRBV10-2	TRBJ2-7	CASSALSYEQYF
TRBV5-1	TRBJ2-3	CASSVDIRRTDTQYF
TRBV6-5	TRBJ2-3	CASSPMKDTQYF
TRBV7-2	TRBJ1-1	CASSSRVGLSTEAFF
TRBV6-5	TRBJ2-1	CASSDRDSYNEQFF
TRBV2	TRBJ1-6	CASGRDNSPLHF
TRBV19	TRBJ1-5	CASSILQGWRSNQPQHF
TRBV11-3	TRBJ2-1	CASSWGLEDSEQFF
TRBV7-2	TRBJ2-7	CASSPRQVTYEQYF
TRBV5-4	TRBJ2-2	CASSFKDRGHAGELFF
TRBV6-1	TRBJ2-1	CASSEEIYNEQFF
TRBV11-2	TRBJ2-1	CASSLVATSGSSVEQFF
TRBV7-9	TRBJ2-3	CASSQIDTQYF
TRBV30	TRBJ2-7	CAWSHPSGTEYF
TRBV18	TRBJ2-1	CASSPLAGVRNEQFF
TRBV10-2	TRBJ1-4	CASNDGGPQSEEKLFF
TRBV5-1	TRBJ2-1	CASSPDNEQFF
TRBV2	TRBJ1-1	CASSARHALNTEAFF